Given below is one T cell receptor beta chain in context. Distinct nucleotide sequences in the sample also encode this CDR3. Clones were read by immunoSEQ multiplex PCR, and TCRdb kept only the in-frame ones, dropping some. The data contain fewer than 200,000 clones, approximately 90% of them seen just once; the ten biggest clones take up around 12%. Patients in Seattle were enrolled during active infection, then followed longitudinally. This sample is part of a study of blood T cell repertoires in COVID-19. Germline V gene data show CDR1 as SNHLY and CDR2 as FYNNEI. The CDR3 spans 13 residues. V lost 6 bases and J lost 2, with 10 bases in between.

Input material: peripheral blood. The chain links TRBV2 to TRBJ1-1; D may be TRBD1 (6 bases). This TCR was sampled from a woman in her seventies with COVID-19, enrolled during active disease. CDR3 region: CASSGQLNTEAFF. CDR3 DNA sequence: TGTGCCAGCAGCGGACAGTTAAACACTGAAGCTTTCTTT. The full variable domain, with the rest looked up from reference TRBV2 and TRBJ1-1, is EPEVTQTPSHQVTQMGQEVILRCVPISNHLYFYWYRQILGQKVEFLVSFYNNEISEKSEIFDDQFSVERPDGSNFTLKIRSTKLEDSAMYFCASSGQLNTEAFFGQGTRLTVV.